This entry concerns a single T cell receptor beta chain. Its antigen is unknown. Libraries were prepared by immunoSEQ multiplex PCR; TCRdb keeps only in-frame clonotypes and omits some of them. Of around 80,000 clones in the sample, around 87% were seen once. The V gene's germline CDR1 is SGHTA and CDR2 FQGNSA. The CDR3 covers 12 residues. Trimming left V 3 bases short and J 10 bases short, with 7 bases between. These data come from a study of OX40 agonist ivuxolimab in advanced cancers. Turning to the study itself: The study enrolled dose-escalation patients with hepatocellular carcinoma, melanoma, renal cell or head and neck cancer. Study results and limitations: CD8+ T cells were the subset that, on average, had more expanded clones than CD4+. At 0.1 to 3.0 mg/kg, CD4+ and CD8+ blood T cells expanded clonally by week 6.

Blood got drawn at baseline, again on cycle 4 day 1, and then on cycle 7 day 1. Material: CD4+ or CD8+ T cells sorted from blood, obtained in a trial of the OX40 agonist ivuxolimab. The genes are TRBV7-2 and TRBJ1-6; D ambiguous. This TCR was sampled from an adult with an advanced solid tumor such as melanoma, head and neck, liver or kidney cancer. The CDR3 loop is CASSFYGSPLHF. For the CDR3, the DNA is TGTGCCAGCAGCTTCTATGGGTCACCCCTCCACTTT.